This record covers a single T cell receptor beta chain. The source of the sample is a study of blood T cell repertoires in COVID-19. The CDR3 is 14 amino acids. Trimming took off 3 bases at V and 4 bases at J, with 12 bases between the two ends. Germline V gene data show CDR1 as SEHNR and CDR2 as FQNEAQ (reference sequence). Clones were sequenced by immunoSEQ multiplex PCR, and TCRdb holds only the in-frame ones, with some missing. This table has approximately 220,000 clones, 65% to 85% appearing once. This TCR was sampled from a woman in her twenties or thirties who had recovered from COVID-19. The sample was peripheral blood. The rearrangement joins TRBV7-9 to TRBJ1-1; weak D call: TRBD1 (6 bases). The CDR3 nucleotides are TGTGCCAGCAGCTTTGGCCTACAGGGCACTGAAGCTTTCTTT. The encoded protein is CASSFGLQGTEAFF. The whole variable domain, filled in from reference TRBV7-9 and TRBJ1-1, reads DTGVSQNPRHKITKRGQNVTFRCDPISEHNRLYWYRQTLGQGPEFLTYFQNEAQLEKSRLLSDRFSAERPKGSFSTLEIQRTEQGDSAMYLCASSFGLQGTEAFFGQGTRLTVV.